This T cell receptor beta chain was identified in a study of cytomegalovirus exposure and HLA in healthy donors. Overall study: The Caucasian-associated ancestry cluster contained more than 75% of the approximately 390 genotyped donors.

With regard to this clone: Its antigen is not known. An end of the junction differs from the germline gene, which may be a read error.

Study outcomes and limitations: Listed as cytomegalovirus-associated were 164 TCR beta chains. Rare TCR sequences dominated, though some public TCRs recurred in many donors. Being productive about 90% or about 30% of the time was typical of most TCR beta V segments in an earlier analysis.

Both 60 Vbeta primers and 13 Jbeta primers went into the PCR. Profiled with immunoSEQ multiplex PCR; TCRdb holds only in-frame clones, not every one. The sample lists 100,000 or so clones; roughly 79% were seen once. Germline CDR1 SEHNR, CDR2 FQNEAQ (reference sequence). There are 14 residues in the CDR3. Input material: PBMCs. This receptor was obtained from a middle-aged woman in good health and CMV-seronegative. This sequence joins TRBV7-9 and TRBJ2-7; 8 nucleotides align to TRBD1. For the CDR3, the DNA is TGTTCCAGCAGCTTACCAGGGGGCCTCGGCGAGCAGTACTTC. The encoded protein is CSSSLPGGLGEQYF.